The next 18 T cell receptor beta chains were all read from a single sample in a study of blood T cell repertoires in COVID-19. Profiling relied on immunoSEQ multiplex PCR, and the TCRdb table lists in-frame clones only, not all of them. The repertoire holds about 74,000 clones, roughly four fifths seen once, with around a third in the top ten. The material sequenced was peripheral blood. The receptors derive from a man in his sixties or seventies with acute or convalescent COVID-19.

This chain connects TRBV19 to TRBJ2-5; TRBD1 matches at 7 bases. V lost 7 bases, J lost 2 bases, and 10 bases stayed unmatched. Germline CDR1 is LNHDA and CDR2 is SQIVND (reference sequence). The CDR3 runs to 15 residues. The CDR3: CASTPSTGRQETQYF. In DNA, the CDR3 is TGTGCCAGTACCCCCTCGACAGGGCGGCAAGAGACCCAGTACTTC.

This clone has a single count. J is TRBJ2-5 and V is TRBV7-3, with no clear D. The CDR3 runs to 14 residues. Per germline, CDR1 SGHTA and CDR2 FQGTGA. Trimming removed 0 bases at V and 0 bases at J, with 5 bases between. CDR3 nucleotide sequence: TGTGCCAGCAGCTTAACTGCGGACCAAGAGACCCAGTACTTC. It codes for CASSLTADQETQYF.

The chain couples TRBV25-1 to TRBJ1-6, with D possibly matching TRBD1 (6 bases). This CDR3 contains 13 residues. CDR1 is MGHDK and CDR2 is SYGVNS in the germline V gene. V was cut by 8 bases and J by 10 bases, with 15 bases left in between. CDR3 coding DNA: TGTGCCAGCCATTCGTGGGGGCAGTCACCCCTCCACTTT. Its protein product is CASHSWGQSPLHF.

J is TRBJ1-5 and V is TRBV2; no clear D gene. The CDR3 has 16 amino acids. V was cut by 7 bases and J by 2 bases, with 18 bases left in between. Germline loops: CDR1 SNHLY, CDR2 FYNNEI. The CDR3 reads CASNGRDLMGNQPQHF. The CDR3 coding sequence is TGTGCCAGCAACGGGCGGGATCTAATGGGCAATCAGCCCCAGCATTTT.

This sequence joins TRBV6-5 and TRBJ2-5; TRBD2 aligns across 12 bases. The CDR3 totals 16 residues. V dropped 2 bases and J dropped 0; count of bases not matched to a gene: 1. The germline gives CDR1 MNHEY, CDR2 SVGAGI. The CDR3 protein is CASSYRTSGNQETQYF. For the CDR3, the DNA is TGTGCCAGCAGTTACCGGACTAGCGGGAACCAAGAGACCCAGTACTTC.

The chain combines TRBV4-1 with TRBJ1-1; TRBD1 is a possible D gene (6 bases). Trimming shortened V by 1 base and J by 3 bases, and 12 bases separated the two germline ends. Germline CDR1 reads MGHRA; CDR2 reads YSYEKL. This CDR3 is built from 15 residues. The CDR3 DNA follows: TGCGCCAGCAGCCAAGGTGTCGCAGGGGACACTGAAGCTTTCTTT. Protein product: CASSQGVAGDTEAFF.

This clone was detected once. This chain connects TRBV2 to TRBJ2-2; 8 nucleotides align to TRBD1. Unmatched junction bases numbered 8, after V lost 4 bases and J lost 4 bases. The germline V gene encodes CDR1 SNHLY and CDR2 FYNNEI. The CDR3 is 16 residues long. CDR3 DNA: TGTGCCAGCAGTGGACAGGGGTTGCGCGTCACCGGGGAGCTGTTTTTT. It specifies CASSGQGLRVTGELFF.

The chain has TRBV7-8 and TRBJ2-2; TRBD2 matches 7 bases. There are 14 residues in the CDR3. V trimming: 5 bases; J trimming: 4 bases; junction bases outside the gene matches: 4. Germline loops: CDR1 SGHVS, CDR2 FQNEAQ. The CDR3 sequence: CASSRRGSTGELFF. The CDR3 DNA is TGTGCCAGCAGCCGGCGGGGGTCCACCGGGGAGCTGTTTTTT. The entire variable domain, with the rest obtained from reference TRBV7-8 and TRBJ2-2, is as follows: GAGVSQSPRYKVAKRGQDVALRCDPISGHVSLFWYQQALGQGPEFLTYFQNEAQLDKSGLPSDRFFAERPEGSVSTLKIQRTQQEDSAVYLCASSRRGSTGELFFGEGSRLTVL.

The CDR3 coding sequence is TGTGCCAGCAGCTTAACAAACTACGAGCAGTACTTC. Its protein product is CASSLTNYEQYF. V usage is TRBV11-2 and J usage is TRBJ2-7; no clear D. This CDR3 contains 12 residues. Germline CDR1 and CDR2: SGHAT and FQNNGV. Trimming shortened V by 2 bases and J by 3 bases, and 5 bases separated the two germline ends. The entire variable domain, with the rest obtained from reference TRBV11-2 and TRBJ2-7, is as follows: EAGVAQSPRYKIIEKRQSVAFWCNPISGHATLYWYQQILGQGPKLLIQFQNNGVVDDSQLPKDRFSAERLKGVDSTLKIQPAKLEDSAVYLCASSLTNYEQYFGPGTRLTVT.

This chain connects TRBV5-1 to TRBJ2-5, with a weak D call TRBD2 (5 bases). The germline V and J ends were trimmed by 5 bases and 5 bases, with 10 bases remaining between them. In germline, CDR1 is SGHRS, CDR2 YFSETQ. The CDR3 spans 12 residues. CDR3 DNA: TGCGCCAGCAGTTCCCCGGGGGAGACCCAGTACTTC. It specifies CASSSPGETQYF. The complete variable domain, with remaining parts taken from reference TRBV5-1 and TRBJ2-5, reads KAGVTQTPRYLIKTRGQQVTLSCSPISGHRSVSWYQQTPGQGLQFLFEYFSETQRNKGNFPGRFSGRQFSNSRSEMNVSTLELGDSALYLCASSSPGETQYFGPGTRLLVL.

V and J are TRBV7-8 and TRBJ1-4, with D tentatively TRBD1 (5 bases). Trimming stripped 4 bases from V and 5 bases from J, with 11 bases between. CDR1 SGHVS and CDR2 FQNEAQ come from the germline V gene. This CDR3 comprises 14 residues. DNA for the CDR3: TGTGCCAGCAGCTCGGGGGTCGGGAATGAAAAACTGTTTTTT. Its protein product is CASSSGVGNEKLFF.

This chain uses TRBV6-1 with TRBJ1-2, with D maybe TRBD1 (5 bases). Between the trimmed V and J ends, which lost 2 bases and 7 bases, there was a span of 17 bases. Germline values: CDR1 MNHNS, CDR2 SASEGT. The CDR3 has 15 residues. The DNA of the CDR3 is TGTGCCAGCAGTGAAAAGCCGTGGGCAGGGCCTGGCTACACCTTC. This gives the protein CASSEKPWAGPGYTF.

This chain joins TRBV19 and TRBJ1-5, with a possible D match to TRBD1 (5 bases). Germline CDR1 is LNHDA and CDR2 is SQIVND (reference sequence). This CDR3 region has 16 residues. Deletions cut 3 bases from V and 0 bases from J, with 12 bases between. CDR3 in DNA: TGTGCCAGTAGTATCTCTGGGACTTATAGCAATCAGCCCCAGCATTTT. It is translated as CASSISGTYSNQPQHF.

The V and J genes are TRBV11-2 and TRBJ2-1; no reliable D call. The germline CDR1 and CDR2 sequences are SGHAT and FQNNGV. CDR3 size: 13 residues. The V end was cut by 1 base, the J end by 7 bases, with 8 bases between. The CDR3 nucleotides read TGTGCCAGCAGCTTAGGGCTAGTAAATGAGCAGTTCTTC. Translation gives CASSLGLVNEQFF.

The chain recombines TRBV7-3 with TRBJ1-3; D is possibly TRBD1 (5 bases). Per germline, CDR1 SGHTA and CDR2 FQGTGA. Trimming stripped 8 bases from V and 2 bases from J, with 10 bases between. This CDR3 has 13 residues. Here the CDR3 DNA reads TGTGCCAGCGGTGCGGGGGCTGGAAACACCATATATTTT. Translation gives CASGAGAGNTIYF.

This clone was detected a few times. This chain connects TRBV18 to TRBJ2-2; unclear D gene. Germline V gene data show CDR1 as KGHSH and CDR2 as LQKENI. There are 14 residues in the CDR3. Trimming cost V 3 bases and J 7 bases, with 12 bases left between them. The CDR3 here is CASSPQGGGGELFF. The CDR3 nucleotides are TGTGCCAGCTCACCTCAAGGTGGCGGCGGGGAGCTGTTTTTT.

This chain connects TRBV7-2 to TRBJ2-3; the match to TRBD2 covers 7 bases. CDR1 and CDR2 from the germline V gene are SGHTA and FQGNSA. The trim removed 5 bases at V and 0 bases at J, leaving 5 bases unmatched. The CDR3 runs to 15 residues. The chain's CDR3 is CASSLQGGSTDTQYF. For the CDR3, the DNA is TGTGCCAGCAGCCTTCAGGGAGGGAGCACAGATACGCAGTATTTT. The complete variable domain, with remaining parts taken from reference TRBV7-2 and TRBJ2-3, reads GAGVSQSPSNKVTEKGKDVELRCDPISGHTALYWYRQSLGQGLEFLIYFQGNSAPDKSGLPSDRFSAERTGGSVSTLTIQRTQQEDSAVYLCASSLQGGSTDTQYFGPGTRLTVL.

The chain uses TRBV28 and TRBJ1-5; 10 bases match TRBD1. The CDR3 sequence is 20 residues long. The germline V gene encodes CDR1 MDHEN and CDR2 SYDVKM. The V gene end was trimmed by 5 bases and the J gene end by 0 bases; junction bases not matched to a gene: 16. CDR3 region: CASSNFFGTGDKYSNQPQHF. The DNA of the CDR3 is TGTGCCAGCAGTAACTTTTTCGGGACAGGGGATAAGTATAGCAATCAGCCCCAGCATTTT.